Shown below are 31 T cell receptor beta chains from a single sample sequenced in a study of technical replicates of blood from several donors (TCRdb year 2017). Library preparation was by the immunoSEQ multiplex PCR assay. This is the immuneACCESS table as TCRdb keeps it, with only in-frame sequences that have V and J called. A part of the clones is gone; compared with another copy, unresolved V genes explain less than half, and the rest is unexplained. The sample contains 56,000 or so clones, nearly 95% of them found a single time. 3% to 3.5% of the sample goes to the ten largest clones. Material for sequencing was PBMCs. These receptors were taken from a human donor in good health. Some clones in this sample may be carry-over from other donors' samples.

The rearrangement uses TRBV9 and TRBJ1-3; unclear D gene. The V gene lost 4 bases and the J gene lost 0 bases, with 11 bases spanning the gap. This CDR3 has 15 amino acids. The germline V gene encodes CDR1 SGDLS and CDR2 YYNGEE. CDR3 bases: TGTGCCAGCAGCTCACGCGAGGCCTCTGGAAACACCATATATTTT. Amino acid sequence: CASSSREASGNTIYF.

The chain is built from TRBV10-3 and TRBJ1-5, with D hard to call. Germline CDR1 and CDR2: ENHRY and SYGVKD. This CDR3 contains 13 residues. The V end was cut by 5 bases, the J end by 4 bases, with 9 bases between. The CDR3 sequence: CAISTASNQPQHF. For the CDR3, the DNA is TGTGCCATCAGTACAGCCTCGAATCAGCCCCAGCATTTT.

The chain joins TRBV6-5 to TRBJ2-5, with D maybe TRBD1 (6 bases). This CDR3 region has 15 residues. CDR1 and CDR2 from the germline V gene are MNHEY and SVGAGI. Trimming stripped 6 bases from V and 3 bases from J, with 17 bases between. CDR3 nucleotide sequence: TGTGCCAGCAGCCAGAGGACAGCTGTGGAAGAGACCCAGTACTTC. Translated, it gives CASSQRTAVEETQYF.

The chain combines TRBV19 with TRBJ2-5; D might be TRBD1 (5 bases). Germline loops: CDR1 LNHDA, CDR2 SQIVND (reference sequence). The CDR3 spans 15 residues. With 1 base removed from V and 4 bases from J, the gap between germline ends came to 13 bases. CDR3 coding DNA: TGTGCCAGTAGTATAGGGGGCCAGCGCTCAGAGACCCAGTACTTC. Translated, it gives CASSIGGQRSETQYF.

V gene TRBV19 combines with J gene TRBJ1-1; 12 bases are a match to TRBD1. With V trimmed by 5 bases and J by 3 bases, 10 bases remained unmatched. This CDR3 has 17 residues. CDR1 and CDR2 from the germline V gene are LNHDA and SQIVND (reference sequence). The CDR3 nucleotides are TGTGCCAGTAGTCTTAACGCGGGACAGGGGGCGGACACTGAAGCTTTCTTT. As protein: CASSLNAGQGADTEAFF.

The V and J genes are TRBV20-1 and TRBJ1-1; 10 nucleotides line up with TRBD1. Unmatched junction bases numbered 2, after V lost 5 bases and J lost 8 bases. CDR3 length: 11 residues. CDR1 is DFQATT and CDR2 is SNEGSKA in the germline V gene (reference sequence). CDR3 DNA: TGCAGTGCTGGACAGGGGGGAGAAGCTTTCTTT. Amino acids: CSAGQGGEAFF.

The CDR3, as DNA: TGTGCCAGCAGCCCACGGACTAGCTGGGGGGTGGACTACAATGAGCAGTTCTTC. It encodes CASSPRTSWGVDYNEQFF. The chain carries TRBV7-2 and TRBJ2-1; 8 positions match TRBD2. The germline gives CDR1 SGHTA, CDR2 FQGNSA. Trimming at V came to 5 bases and at J to 3 bases, leaving 15 bases not matched to a gene. The CDR3 extends over 18 amino acids.

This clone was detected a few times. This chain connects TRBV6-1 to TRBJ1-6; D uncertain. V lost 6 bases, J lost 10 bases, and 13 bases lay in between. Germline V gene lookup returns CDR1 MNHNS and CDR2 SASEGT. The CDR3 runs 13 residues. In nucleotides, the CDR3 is TGTGCCAGCAGGCGGGCAGAAACATCACCCCTCCACTTT. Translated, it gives CASRRAETSPLHF.

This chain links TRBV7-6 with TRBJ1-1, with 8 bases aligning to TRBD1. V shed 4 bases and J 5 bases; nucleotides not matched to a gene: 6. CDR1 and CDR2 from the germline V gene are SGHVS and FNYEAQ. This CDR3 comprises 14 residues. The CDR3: CASSSGQGITEAFF. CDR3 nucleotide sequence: TGTGCCAGCAGCTCTGGACAGGGTATTACTGAAGCTTTCTTT.

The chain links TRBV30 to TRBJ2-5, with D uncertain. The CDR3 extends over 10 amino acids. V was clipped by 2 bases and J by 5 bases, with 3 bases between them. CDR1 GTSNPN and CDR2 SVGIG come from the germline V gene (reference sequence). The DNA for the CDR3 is TGTGCCTGGAGTCGGGAGACCCAGTACTTC. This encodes CAWSRETQYF.

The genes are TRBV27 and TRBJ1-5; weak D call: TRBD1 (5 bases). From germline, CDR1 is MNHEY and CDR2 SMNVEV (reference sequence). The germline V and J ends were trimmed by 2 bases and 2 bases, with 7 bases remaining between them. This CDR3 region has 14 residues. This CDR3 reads CASSLPGGNQPQHF. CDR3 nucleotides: TGTGCCAGCAGTTTACCGGGGGGCAATCAGCCCCAGCATTTT.

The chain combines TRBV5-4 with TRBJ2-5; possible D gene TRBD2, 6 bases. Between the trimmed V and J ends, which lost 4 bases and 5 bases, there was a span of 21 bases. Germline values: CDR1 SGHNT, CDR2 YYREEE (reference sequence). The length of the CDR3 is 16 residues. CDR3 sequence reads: CASSQTRLVSGETQYF. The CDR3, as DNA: TGTGCCAGCAGCCAAACAAGACTAGTCTCTGGGGAGACCCAGTACTTC. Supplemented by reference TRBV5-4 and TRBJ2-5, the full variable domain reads ETGVTQSPTHLIKTRGQQVTLRCSSQSGHNTVSWYQQALGQGPQFIFQYYREEENGRGNFPPRFSGLQFPNYSSELNVNALELDDSALYLCASSQTRLVSGETQYFGPGTRLLVL.

The CDR3, as DNA: TGTGCCAGCTCATCCGGGACAGGGGGCTACGAGCAGTACTTC. It encodes CASSSGTGGYEQYF. The rearrangement links TRBV18 to TRBJ2-7; 11 bases align to TRBD1. The CDR3 spans 14 residues. The V and J ends lost 5 bases and 3 bases, in that order; junction bases with no gene match: 3. The germline V gene encodes CDR1 KGHSH and CDR2 LQKENI.

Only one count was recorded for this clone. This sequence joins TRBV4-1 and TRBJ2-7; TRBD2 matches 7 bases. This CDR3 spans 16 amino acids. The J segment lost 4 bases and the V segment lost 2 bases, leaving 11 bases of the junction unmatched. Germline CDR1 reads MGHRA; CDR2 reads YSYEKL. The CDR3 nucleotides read TGCGCCAGCAGCCAACCCCCGGGGGGACTGACATACGAGCAGTACTTC. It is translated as CASSQPPGGLTYEQYF.

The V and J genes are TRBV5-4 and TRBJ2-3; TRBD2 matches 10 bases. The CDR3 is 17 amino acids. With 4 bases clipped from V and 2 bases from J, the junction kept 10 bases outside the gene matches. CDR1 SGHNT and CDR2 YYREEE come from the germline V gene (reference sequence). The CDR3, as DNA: TGTGCCAGCAGCAGGGGCCCCGGGACTAGCGACACAGATACGCAGTATTTT. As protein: CASSRGPGTSDTDTQYF.

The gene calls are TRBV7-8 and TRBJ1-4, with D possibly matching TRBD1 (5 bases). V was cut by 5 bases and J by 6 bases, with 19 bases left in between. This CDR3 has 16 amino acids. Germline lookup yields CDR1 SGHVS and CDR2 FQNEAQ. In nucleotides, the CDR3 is TGTGCCAGCAGCGACCGTAGGGGCTCTGTGGATGAAAAACTGTTTTTT. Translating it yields CASSDRRGSVDEKLFF.

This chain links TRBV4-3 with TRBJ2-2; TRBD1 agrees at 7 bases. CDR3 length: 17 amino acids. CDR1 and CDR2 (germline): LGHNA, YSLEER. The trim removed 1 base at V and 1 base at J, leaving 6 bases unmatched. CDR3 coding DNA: TGCGCCAGCAGCCAAGGTCAGGGGGAGTGGAACACCGGGGAGCTGTTTTTT. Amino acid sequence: CASSQGQGEWNTGELFF.

The CDR3 spells CSVYKPSSSYNEQFF. As DNA, the CDR3 is TGCAGCGTCTATAAGCCTAGCAGCTCCTACAATGAGCAGTTCTTC. This chain links TRBV29-1 with TRBJ2-1, with D tentatively TRBD2 (5 bases). Germline CDR1 SQVTM, CDR2 ANQGSEA. The CDR3 sequence is 15 residues long. Deletions cut 6 bases from V and 0 bases from J, with 15 bases between.

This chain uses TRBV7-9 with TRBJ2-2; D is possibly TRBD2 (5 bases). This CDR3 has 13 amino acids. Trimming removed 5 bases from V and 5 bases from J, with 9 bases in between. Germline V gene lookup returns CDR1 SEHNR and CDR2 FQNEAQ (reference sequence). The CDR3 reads CASSPPGTGELFF. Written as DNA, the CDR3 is TGTGCCAGCAGCCCCCCGGGGACCGGGGAGCTGTTTTTT. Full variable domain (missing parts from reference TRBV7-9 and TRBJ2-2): DTGVSQNPRHKITKRGQNVTFRCDPISEHNRLYWYRQTLGQGPEFLTYFQNEAQLEKSRLLSDRFSAERPKGSFSTLEIQRTEQGDSAMYLCASSPPGTGELFFGEGSRLTVL.

The CDR3 sequence is CASSARQSLNTGELFF. For the CDR3, the DNA is TGTGCCAGCAGCGCCAGACAGTCGCTGAACACCGGGGAGCTGTTTTTT. The chain couples TRBV9 to TRBJ2-2, with D possibly TRBD1 on 5 matching bases. V was trimmed by 3 bases and J by 1 base, leaving 13 bases between them. Germline loops: CDR1 SGDLS, CDR2 YYNGEE. The CDR3 is 16 amino acids.

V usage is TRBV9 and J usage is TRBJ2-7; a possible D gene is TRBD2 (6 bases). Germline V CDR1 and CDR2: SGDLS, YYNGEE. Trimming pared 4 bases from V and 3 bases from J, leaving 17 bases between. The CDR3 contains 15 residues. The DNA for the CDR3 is TGTGCCAGCAGCCCTCTGGAGGGAATCGGCTACGAGCAGTACTTC. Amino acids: CASSPLEGIGYEQYF.

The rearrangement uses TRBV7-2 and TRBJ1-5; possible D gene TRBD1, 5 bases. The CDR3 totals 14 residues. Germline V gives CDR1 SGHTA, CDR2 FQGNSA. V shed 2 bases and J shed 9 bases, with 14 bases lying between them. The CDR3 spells CASSLMGSGGPQHF. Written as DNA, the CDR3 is TGTGCCAGCAGCTTAATGGGCTCGGGGGGGCCCCAGCATTTT.

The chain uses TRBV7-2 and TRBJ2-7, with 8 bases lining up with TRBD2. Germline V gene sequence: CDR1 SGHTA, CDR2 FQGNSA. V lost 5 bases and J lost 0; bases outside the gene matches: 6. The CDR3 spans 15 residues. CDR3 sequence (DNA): TGTGCCAGCAGCGTGACTAGCGATAGCTCCTACGAGCAGTACTTC. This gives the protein CASSVTSDSSYEQYF.

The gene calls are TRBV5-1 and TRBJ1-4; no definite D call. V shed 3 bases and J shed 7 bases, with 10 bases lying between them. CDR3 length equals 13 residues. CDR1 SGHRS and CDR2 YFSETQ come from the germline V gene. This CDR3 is CASSSGRGEKLFF. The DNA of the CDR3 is TGCGCCAGCAGCTCGGGGAGAGGTGAAAAACTGTTTTTT.

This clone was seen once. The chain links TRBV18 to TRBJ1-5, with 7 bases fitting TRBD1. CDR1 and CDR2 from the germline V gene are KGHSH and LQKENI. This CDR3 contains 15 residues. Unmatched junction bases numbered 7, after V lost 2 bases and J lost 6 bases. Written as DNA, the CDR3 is TGTGCCAGCTCACCAGGAACAGGGGCGGGTCAGCCCCAGCATTTT. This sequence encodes CASSPGTGAGQPQHF.

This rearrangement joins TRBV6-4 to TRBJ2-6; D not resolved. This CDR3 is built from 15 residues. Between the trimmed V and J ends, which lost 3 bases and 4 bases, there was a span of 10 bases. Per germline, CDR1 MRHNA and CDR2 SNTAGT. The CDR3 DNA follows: TGTGCCAGCAGTGAAGAGATCTCCGGGGCCAACGTCCTGACTTTC. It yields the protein CASSEEISGANVLTF.

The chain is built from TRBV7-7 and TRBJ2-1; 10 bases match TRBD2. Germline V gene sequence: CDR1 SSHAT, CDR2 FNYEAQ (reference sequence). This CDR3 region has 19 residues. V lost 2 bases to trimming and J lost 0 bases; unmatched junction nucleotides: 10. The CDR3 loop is CASSLRPSGGPSSYNEQFF. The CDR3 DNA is TGTGCCAGCAGCTTACGGCCTAGCGGGGGCCCAAGCTCCTACAATGAGCAGTTCTTC.

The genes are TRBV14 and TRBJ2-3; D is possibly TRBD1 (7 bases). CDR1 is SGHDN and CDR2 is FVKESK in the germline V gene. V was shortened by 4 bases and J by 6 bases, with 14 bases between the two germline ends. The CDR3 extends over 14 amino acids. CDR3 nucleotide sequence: TGTGCCAGCAGCCGGAGGGGGCCCCAGGATACGCAGTATTTT. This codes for CASSRRGPQDTQYF.

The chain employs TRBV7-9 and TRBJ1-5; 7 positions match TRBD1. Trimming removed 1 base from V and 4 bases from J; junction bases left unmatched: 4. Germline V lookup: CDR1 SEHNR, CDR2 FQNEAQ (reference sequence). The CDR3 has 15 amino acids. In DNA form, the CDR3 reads TGTGCCAGCAGCTTAGGGACAGGCCTAAATCAGCCCCAGCATTTT. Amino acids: CASSLGTGLNQPQHF.

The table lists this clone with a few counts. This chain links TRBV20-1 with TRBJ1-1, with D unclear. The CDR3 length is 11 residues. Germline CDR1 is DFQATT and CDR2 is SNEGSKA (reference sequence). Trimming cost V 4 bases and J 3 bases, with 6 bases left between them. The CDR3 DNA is TGCAGTGCTACCCAGGACACTGAAGCTTTCTTT. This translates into CSATQDTEAFF.

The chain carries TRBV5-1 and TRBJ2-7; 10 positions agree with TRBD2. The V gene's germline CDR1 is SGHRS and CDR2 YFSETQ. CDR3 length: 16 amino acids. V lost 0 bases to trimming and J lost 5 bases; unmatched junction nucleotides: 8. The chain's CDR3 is CASSLAPSGSRHEQYF. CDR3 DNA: TGCGCCAGCAGCTTGGCCCCTAGCGGGAGCCGCCACGAGCAGTACTTC. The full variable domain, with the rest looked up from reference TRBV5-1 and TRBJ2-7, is KAGVTQTPRYLIKTRGQQVTLSCSPISGHRSVSWYQQTPGQGLQFLFEYFSETQRNKGNFPGRFSGRQFSNSRSEMNVSTLELGDSALYLCASSLAPSGSRHEQYFGPGTRLTVT.